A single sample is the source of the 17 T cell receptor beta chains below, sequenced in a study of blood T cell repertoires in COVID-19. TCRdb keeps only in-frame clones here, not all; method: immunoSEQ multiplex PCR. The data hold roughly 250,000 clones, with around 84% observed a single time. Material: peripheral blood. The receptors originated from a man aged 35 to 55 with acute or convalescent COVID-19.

In nucleotides, the CDR3 is TGTGCCAGCAGTCCGGGTCCCGGGGAACCCCTCCACTTT. This gives the protein CASSPGPGEPLHF. The genes are TRBV28 and TRBJ1-6; D is unresolved. Germline V gives CDR1 MDHEN, CDR2 SYDVKM. Trimming shortened V by 5 bases and J by 12 bases, and 14 bases separated the two germline ends. The length of the CDR3 is 13 residues. Full variable domain (outside the CDR3, taken from reference TRBV28 and TRBJ1-6): DVKVTQSSRYLVKRTGEKVFLECVQDMDHENMFWYRQDPGLGLRLIYFSYDVKMKEKGDIPEGYSVSREKKERFSLILESASTNQTSMYLCASSPGPGEPLHFGNGTRLTVT.

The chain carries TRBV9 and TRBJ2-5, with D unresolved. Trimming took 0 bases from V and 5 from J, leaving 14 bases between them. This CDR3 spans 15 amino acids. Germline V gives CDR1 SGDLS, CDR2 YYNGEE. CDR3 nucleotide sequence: TGTGCCAGCAGCGTAGGTGCTGCTAGTGACGAGACCCAGTACTTC. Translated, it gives CASSVGAASDETQYF.

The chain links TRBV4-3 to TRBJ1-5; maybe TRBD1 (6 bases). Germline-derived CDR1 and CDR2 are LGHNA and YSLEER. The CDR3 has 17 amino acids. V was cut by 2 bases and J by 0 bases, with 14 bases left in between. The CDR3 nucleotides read TGCGCCAGCAGCCAATCACCGAGGGGGAATAGCAATCAGCCCCAGCATTTT. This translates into CASSQSPRGNSNQPQHF.

DNA of the CDR3: TGTGCCACCAGTACCGGACAGGGGATAATTGATGAAAAACTGTTTTTT. The encoded protein is CATSTGQGIIDEKLFF. The chain recombines TRBV15 with TRBJ1-4; 9 bases agree with TRBD1. V lost 6 bases and J lost 6; bases outside the gene matches: 11. Germline lookup yields CDR1 LNHNV and CDR2 YYDKDF (reference sequence). This CDR3 has 16 amino acids.

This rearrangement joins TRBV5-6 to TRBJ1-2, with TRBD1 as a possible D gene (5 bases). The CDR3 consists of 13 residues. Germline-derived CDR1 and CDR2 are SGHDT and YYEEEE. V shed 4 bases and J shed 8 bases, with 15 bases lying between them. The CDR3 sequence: CASSRGTQEGYTF. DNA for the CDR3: TGTGCCAGCAGCCGGGGGACGCAGGAGGGCTACACCTTC.

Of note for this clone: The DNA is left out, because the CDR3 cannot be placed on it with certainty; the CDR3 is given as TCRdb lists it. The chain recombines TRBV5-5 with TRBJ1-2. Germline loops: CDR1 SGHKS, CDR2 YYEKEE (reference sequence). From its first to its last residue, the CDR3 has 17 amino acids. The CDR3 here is CASSLGGGGYTFGYYTF.

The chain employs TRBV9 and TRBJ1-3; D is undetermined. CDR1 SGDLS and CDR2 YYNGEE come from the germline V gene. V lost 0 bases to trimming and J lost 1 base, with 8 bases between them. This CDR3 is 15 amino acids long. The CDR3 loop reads CASSVDLSSGNTIYF. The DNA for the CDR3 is TGTGCCAGCAGCGTAGATCTGTCTTCTGGAAACACCATATATTTT.

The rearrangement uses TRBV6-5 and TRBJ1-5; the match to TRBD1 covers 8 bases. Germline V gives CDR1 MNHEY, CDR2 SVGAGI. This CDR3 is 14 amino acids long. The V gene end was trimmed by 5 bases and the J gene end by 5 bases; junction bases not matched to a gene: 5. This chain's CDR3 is CASSPRGRDQPQHF. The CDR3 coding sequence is TGTGCCAGCAGTCCCAGGGGGCGCGATCAGCCCCAGCATTTT.

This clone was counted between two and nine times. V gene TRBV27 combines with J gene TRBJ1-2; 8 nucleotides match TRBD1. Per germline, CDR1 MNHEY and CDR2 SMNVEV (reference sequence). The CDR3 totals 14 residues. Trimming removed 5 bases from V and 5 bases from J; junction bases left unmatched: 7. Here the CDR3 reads CASSASQGAYGYTF. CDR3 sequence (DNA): TGTGCCAGCAGTGCTTCGCAGGGGGCTTATGGCTACACCTTC.

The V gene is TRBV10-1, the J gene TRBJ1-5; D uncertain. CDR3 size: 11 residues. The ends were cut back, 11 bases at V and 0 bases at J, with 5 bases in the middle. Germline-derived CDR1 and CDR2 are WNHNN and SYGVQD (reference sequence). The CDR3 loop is CAPGSNQPQHF. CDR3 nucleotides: TGCGCCCCCGGTAGCAATCAGCCCCAGCATTTT.

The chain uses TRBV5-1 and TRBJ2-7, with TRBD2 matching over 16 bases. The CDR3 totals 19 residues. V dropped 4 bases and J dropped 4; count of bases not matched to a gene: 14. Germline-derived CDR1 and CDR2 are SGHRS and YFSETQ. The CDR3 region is CASSTYSGTSGGGIYEQYF. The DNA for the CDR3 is TGCGCCAGCAGCACCTACTCCGGGACTAGCGGGGGGGGTATTTACGAGCAGTACTTC.

The CDR3 protein is CASSPLQGARYGYTF. The DNA of the CDR3 is TGTGCCAGCAGCCCTTTACAGGGGGCCCGCTATGGCTACACCTTC. V is TRBV5-6 and J is TRBJ1-2; TRBD1 aligns across 9 bases. J gave up 4 bases and V 4 bases, and 8 bases lay outside the gene matches. This CDR3 has 15 amino acids. The V gene's germline CDR1 is SGHDT and CDR2 YYEEEE.

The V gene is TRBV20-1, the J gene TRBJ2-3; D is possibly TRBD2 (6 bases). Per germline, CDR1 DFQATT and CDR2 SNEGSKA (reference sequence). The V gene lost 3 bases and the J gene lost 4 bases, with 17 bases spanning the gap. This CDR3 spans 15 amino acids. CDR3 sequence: CSASTLAGPPDTQYF. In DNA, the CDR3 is TGCAGTGCTAGTACACTAGCTGGCCCCCCAGATACGCAGTATTTT.

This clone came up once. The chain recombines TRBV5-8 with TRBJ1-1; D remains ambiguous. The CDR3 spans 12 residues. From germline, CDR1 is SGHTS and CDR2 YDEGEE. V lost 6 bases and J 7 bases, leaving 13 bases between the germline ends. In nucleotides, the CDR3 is TGTGCCAGCACACCTCTCGGGATTGAAGCTTTCTTT. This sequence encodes CASTPLGIEAFF.

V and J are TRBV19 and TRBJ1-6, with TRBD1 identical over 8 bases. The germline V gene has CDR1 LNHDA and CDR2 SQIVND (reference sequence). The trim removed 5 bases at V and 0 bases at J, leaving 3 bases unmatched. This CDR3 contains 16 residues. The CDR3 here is CASSHRGSSYNSPLHF. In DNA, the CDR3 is TGTGCCAGTAGTCACAGGGGGAGCTCCTATAATTCACCCCTCCACTTT.

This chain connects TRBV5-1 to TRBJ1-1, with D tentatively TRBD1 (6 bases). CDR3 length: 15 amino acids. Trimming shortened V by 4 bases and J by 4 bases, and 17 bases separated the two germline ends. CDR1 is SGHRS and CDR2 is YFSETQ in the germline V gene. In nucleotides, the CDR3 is TGCGCCAGCAGCCAGGCAACACAAGGGGGCACTGAAGCTTTCTTT. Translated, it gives CASSQATQGGTEAFF.

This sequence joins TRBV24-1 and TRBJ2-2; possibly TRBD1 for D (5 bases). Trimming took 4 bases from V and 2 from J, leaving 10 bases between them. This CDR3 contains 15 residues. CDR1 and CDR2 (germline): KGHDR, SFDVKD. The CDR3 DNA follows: TGTGCCACCAGTGACTACAGGTCCAACACCGGGGAGCTGTTTTTT. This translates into CATSDYRSNTGELFF.